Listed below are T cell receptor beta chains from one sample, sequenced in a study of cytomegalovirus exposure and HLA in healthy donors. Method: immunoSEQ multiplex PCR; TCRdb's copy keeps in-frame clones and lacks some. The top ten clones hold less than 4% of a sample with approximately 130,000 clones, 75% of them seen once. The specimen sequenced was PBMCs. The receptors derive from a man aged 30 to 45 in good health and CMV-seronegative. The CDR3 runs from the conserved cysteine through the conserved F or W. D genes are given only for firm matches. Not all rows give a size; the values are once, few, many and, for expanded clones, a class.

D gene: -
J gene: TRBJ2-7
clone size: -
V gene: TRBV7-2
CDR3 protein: CASRGVPANEQYF
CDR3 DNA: TGTGCCAGCAGAGGAGTCCCGGCCAACGAGCAGTACTTC

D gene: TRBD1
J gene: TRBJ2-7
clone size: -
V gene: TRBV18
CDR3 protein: CASSPPGTGAGVQYF
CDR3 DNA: TGTGCCAGCTCACCACCCGGGACAGGGGCTGGTGTGCAGTACTTC

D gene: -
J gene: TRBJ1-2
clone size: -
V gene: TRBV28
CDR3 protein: CASSLRRDNYGYTF
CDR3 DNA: TGTGCCAGCAGTTTGCGACGGGATAACTATGGCTACACCTTC

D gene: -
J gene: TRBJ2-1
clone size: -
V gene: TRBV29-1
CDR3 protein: CSVEGRGRDEQFF
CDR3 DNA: TGCAGCGTTGAAGGGCGGGGAAGGGATGAGCAGTTCTTC

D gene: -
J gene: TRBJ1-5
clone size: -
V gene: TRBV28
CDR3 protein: CASSLRVKPQHF
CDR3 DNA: TGTGCCAGCAGTCTCAGGGTCAAGCCCCAGCATTTT

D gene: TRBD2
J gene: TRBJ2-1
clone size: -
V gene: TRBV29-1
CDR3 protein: CSVDGSGARSYNEQFF
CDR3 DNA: TGCAGCGTTGATGGTAGCGGGGCCCGCTCCTACAATGAGCAGTTCTTC

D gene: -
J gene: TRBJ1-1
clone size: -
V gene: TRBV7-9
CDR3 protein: CASSLAQGRTEAFF
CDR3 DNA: TGTGCCAGCAGCTTAGCGCAGGGTAGAACTGAAGCTTTCTTT

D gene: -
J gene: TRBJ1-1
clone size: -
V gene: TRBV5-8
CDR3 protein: CASSLAFLEAFF
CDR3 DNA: TGTGCCAGCAGCTTGGCCTTTTTAGAAGCTTTCTTT

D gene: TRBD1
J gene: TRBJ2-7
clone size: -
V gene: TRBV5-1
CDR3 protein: CASSVRDSYYEQYF
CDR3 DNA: TGCGCCAGCAGCGTCCGGGACAGTTACTACGAGCAGTACTTC

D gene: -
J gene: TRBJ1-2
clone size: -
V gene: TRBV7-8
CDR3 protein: CASSFRDYGYTF
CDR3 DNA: TGTGCCAGCAGCTTCAGGGACTATGGCTACACCTTC

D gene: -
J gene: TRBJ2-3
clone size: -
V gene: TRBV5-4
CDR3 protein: CASSWWGGTDTQYF
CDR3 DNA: TGTGCCAGCAGCTGGTGGGGGGGCACAGATACGCAGTATTTT

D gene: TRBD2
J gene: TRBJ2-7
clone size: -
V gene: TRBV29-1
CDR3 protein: CSGGSGRGSYEQYF
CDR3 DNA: TGCAGCGGGGGTAGCGGGAGGGGTTCCTACGAGCAGTACTTC

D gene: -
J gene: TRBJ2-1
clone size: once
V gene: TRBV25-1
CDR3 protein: CASTGIREQFF
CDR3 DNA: TGTGCCAGTACAGGGATTCGAGAGCAGTTCTTC

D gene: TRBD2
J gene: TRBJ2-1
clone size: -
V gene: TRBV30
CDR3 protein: CAWSVFAGGPLDEQFF
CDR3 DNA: TGTGCCTGGAGTGTATTTGCGGGGGGCCCCCTGGATGAGCAGTTCTTC

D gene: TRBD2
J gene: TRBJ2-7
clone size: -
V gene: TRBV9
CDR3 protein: CASSVAVGSGSYEQYF
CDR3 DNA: TGTGCCAGCAGCGTAGCCGTTGGTAGCGGGAGTTACGAGCAGTACTTC

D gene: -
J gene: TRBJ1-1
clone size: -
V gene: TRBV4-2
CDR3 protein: CASSQGGVVGAFF
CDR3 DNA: TGTGCCAGCAGCCAAGGGGGGGTTGTTGGAGCTTTCTTT

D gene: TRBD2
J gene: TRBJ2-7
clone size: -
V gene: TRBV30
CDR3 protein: CAWSGTSGSSYEQYF
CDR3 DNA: TGTGCCTGGAGCGGGACTAGCGGGAGTTCCTACGAGCAGTACTTC

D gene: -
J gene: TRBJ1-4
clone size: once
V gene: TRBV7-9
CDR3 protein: CASSLGNRLEKLFF
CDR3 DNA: TGTGCCAGCAGCTTAGGGAACAGGCTTGAAAAACTGTTTTTT

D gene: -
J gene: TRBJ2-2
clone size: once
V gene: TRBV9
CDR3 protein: CASSVVVQGLNTGELFF
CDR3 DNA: TGTGCCAGCAGCGTAGTTGTGCAGGGATTGAACACCGGGGAGCTGTTTTTT

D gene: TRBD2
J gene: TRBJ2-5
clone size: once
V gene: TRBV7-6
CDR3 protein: CASSLRAGGQEETQYF
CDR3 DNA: TGTGCCAGCAGCTTACGAGCGGGAGGTCAAGAAGAGACCCAGTACTTC

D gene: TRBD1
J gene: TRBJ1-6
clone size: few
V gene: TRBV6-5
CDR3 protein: CASRIRTGLGAPLHF
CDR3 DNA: TGTGCCAGCAGAATACGGACAGGGCTAGGAGCACCCCTCCACTTT

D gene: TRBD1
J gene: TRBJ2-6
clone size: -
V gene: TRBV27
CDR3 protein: CASSGRGGAGSPSRSGANVLTF
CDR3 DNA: TGTGCCAGCAGTGGGAGAGGGGGCGCGGGTTCGCCTTCTAGGTCTGGGGCCAACGTCCTGACTTTC

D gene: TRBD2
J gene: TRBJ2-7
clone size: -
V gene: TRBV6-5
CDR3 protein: CASSYMTSGYYEQYF
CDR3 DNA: TGTGCCAGCAGTTACATGACTAGCGGTTACTACGAGCAGTACTTC

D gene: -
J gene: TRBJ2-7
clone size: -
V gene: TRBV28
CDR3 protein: CASSLTGLGGEQYF
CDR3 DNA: TGTGCCAGCAGTTTAACCGGGCTCGGCGGGGAGCAGTACTTC

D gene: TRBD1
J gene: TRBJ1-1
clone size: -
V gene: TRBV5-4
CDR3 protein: CASRATGGRDTEAFF
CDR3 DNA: TGTGCCAGCAGGGCTACAGGGGGCCGGGACACTGAAGCTTTCTTT

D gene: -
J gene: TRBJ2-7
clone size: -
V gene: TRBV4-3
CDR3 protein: CASSQDPGVYYEQYF
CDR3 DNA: TGCGCCAGCAGCCAAGATCCAGGGGTTTACTACGAGCAGTACTTC

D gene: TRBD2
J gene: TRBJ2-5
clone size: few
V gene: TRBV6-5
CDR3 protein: CASRGTFSGAETQYF
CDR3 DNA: TGTGCCAGCAGGGGGACCTTTAGCGGGGCAGAGACCCAGTACTTC